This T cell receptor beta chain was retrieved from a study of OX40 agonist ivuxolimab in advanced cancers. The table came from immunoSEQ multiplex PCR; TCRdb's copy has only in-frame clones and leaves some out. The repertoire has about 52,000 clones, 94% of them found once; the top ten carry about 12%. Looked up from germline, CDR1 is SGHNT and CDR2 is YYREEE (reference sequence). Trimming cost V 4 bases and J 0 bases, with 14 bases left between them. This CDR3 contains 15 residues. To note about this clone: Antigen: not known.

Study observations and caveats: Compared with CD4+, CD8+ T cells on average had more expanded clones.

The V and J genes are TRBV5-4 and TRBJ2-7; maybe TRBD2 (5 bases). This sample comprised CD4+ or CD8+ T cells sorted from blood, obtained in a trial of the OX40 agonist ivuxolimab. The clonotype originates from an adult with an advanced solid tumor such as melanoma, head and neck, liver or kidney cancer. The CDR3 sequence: CASSVEDGPSYEQYF. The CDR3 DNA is TGTGCCAGCAGCGTGGAGGACGGTCCCTCCTACGAGCAGTACTTC.